A selection of T cell receptor beta chains follows, all from one sample in a study of regulatory T cells in long-lasting Graves disease. TCRdb re-called the multiplex PCR reads with MiXCR, one entry per CDR3 protein. Among roughly 380,000 distinct CDR3 sequences listed, 16% were seen once. These data also formed part of another study, on T cells in Graves' hyperthyroidism and ophthalmopathy.

The sequencing here drew on peripheral blood mononuclear cells (PBMCs), taken at new diagnosis, from a patient treated with antithyroid drugs. The receptors here all came from a man aged 35 to 55 with Graves disease. CDR3s include the opening cysteine and the closing phenylalanine or tryptophan. A D gene is named only where the DNA matches it firmly. Clone size is not always given. Where it is, it says once, few, many or a class for expanded clones.

j_gene | abundance | v_gene | d_gene | CDR3aa | CDR3nt
TRBJ1-1 | once | TRBV2 | - | CASSEEEQGNTEAFF | TGTGCCAGCAGTGAAGAGGAACAGGGAAATACTGAAGCTTTCTTT
TRBJ1-1 | many | TRBV20-1 | - | CSASPRVVNTEAFF | TGCAGTGCTAGCCCCAGGGTGGTTAACACTGAAGCTTTCTTT
TRBJ2-7 | few | TRBV7-2 | TRBD1 | CASSRGPGGYEQYF | TGTGCCAGCAGCCGAGGGCCAGGGGGCTACGAGCAGTACTTC
TRBJ1-3 | few | TRBV5-1 | TRBD1 | CASSPGRGFGNTIYF | TGCGCCAGCAGCCCCGGCAGGGGGTTTGGAAACACCATATATTTT
TRBJ1-6 | few | TRBV7-2 | TRBD1 | CASSRGQGSGSPLHF | TGTGCCAGCAGCCGAGGACAGGGTTCTGGTTCACCCCTCCACTTT
TRBJ1-2 | - | TRBV7-2 | TRBD1 | CASSLSPQGNYGYTF | TGTGCCAGCAGCTTAAGCCCACAGGGGAACTATGGCTACACCTTC
TRBJ1-6 | many | TRBV6-1 | - | CASSDRQAHNSPLHF | TGTGCCAGCAGTGACAGACAGGCCCATAATTCACCCCTCCACTTT
TRBJ1-6 | - | TRBV6-2/TRBV6-3 | - | CASSEGGYNSPLHF | TGTGCCAGCAGTGAAGGCGGTTATAATTCACCCCTCCACTTT
TRBJ1-6 | few | TRBV20-1 | - | CSAQPRMPGNSYNSPLHF | TGCAGTGCCCAACCCAGGATGCCAGGCAACTCCTATAATTCACCCCTCCACTTT
TRBJ2-5 | many | TRBV14 | - | CASSQDPLWRTETQYF | TGTGCCAGCAGCCAAGATCCGCTTTGGAGGACCGAGACCCAGTACTTC
TRBJ1-2 | - | TRBV11-2 | - | CASSQVRDRSRNYGYTF | TGTGCCAGCAGCCAAGTGAGGGATAGGAGCAGAAACTATGGCTACACCTTC
TRBJ2-3 | many | TRBV2 | - | CASSRIMGGPTDTQYF | TGTGCCAGCAGCCGCATCATGGGGGGCCCCACAGATACGCAGTATTTT